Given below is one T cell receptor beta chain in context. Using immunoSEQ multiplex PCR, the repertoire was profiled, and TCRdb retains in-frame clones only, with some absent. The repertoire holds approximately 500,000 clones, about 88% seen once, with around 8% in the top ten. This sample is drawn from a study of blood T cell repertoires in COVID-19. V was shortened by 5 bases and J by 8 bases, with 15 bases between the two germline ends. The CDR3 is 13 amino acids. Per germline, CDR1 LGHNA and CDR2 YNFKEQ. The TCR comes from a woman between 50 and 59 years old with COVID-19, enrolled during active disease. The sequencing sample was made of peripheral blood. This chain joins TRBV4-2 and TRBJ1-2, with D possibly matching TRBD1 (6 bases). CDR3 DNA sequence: TGTGCCAGCAGCAAGGGGGACCCGGGGGGCTACACCTTC. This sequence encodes CASSKGDPGGYTF.